This passage covers 7 T cell receptor beta chains from one sample sequenced in a study of cytomegalovirus exposure and HLA in healthy donors (dated by TCRdb to 2017 to 2019). The method behind the library was the immunoSEQ multiplex PCR assay. The multiplex PCR relied on a mix of 60 forward primers for TCR Vbeta segments and 13 reverse primers for TCR Jbeta segments. Here the immuneACCESS table is served through TCRdb, limited to in-frame sequences with V and J called. Missing clones are a known gap in these copies; in checked studies unresolved V genes cover under half, and the rest lacks a known reason. The sample records under 150,000 clones, about 70% of which are singletons. The top ten clones comprise roughly 2.7% of the sample. The sequencing sample was made of PBMCs. The origin of the receptors is a woman in her sixties or seventies in good health and CMV-seropositive.

The rearrangement uses TRBV5-1 and TRBJ1-1; TRBD1 aligns across 7 bases. Per the germline V gene, CDR1 is SGHRS and CDR2 is YFSETQ. The V gene end was trimmed by 1 base and the J gene end by 12 bases; junction bases not matched to a gene: 6. The length of the CDR3 is 12 residues. The CDR3 here is CASSLRQGTSFF. CDR3 nucleotide sequence: TGCGCCAGCAGCTTGAGACAGGGTACGTCTTTCTTT.

CDR3 nucleotides: TGTGCCAGCAGCTTAGAGGATTTTGGGGCGGGGTATAGCAATCAGCCCCAGCATTTT. Protein product: CASSLEDFGAGYSNQPQHF. The rearrangement joins TRBV7-9 to TRBJ1-5; possibly TRBD1 for D (5 bases). V was trimmed by 1 base and J by 0 bases, leaving 19 bases between them. The CDR3 has 19 amino acids. Germline CDR1 reads SEHNR; CDR2 reads FQNEAQ (reference sequence).

J is TRBJ1-6 and V is TRBV7-6, with 7 bases that match TRBD1. V shed 5 bases, J shed 6 bases, and the junction held 7 bases outside the gene matches. Germline V gene data show CDR1 as SGHVS and CDR2 as FNYEAQ. CDR3 length: 15 residues. CDR3 in DNA: TGTGCCAGCAGCAACAGACAGGGCGCTAATTCACCCCTCCACTTT. Protein product: CASSNRQGANSPLHF.

The V gene is TRBV6-6, the J gene TRBJ2-7; D remains unclear. The V gene's germline CDR1 is MNHNY and CDR2 SVGAGI (reference sequence). The CDR3 has 13 residues. Trimming removed 6 bases from V and 0 bases from J, with 9 bases in between. The CDR3 region has the DNA TGTGCCAGCAGACCCGTCAGCTCCTACGAGCAGTACTTC. Translation gives CASRPVSSYEQYF.

This sequence joins TRBV6-5 and TRBJ1-3; TRBD1 is a possible D gene (6 bases). Per the germline V gene, CDR1 is MNHEY and CDR2 is SVGAGI. V lost 6 bases, J lost 3 bases, and 9 bases lay in between. The CDR3 consists of 13 residues. The CDR3 DNA sequence: TGTGCCAGCAGAACAGGGCGTGGAAACACCATATATTTT. The encoded protein is CASRTGRGNTIYF.

This chain joins TRBV5-6 and TRBJ1-2; 8 bases agree with TRBD1. Germline assignment: CDR1 SGHDT and CDR2 YYEEEE. The CDR3 has 13 residues. Trimming at V came to 2 bases and at J to 7 bases, leaving 4 bases not matched to a gene. The CDR3 bases are TGTGCCAGCAGCTTAGGACAGGGTTTTGGCTACACCTTC. It yields the protein CASSLGQGFGYTF.

This clone was seen once. Other DNA sequences within the sample encode an identical CDR3. The DNA of the CDR3 is TGTGCCAGCAGCGTGGGACAGGGAACCTATGGCTACACCTTC. Residues: CASSVGQGTYGYTF. The chain carries TRBV9 and TRBJ1-2, with 9 bases that match TRBD1. Germline CDR1 and CDR2: SGDLS and YYNGEE. Trimming at V came to 2 bases and at J to 4 bases, leaving 3 bases not matched to a gene. The CDR3 runs 14 residues. Together with reference TRBV9 and TRBJ1-2, the CDR3 gives the full variable domain: DSGVTQTPKHLITATGQRVTLRCSPRSGDLSVYWYQQSLDQGLQFLIQYYNGEERAKGNILERFSAQQFPDLHSELNLSSLELGDSALYFCASSVGQGTYGYTFGSGTRLTVV.